The entry that follows covers one T cell receptor (beta chain) sequence. Antigen: not known. The V and J ends lost 7 bases and 5 bases, in that order; junction bases with no gene match: 6. The CDR3 spans 12 residues. CDR1 is SQVTM and CDR2 is ANQGSEA in the germline V gene. This specimen comes from a study of shared clonotypes between healthy human individuals. Study outcomes and limitations: Between a handful of donors, naive CD4 clonotypes were shared at a level of about 5%. The authors sampled blood alone, and tissue repertoires likely differ.

Researchers partitioned CD4+ cells into CD45RA+ naive and CD45RA-negative memory subsets. Clones were read by immunoSEQ multiplex PCR, and TCRdb kept only the in-frame ones, dropping some. The table has over a million clones, 97% to 99% seen once; the top ten hold approximately 0.4%. This sequence originates from a man in his thirties or forties in good health. This chain joins TRBV29-1 and TRBJ2-7, with TRBD1 matching over 9 bases. The sequencing input was naive CD4+ T cells sorted from blood. The subset here: CD45RA+ positively selected. The DNA of the CDR3 is TGCAGCGCCGGGACAGGGAGACACGAGCAGTACTTC. Residues: CSAGTGRHEQYF.